Detailed here is one T cell receptor (beta chain). The sample belongs to a study of control samples from healthy donors and cancer patients. The ends lost 3 bases at V and 0 bases at J; junction bases unmatched: 1. CDR1 is SGHNT and CDR2 is YYREEE in the germline V gene (reference sequence). The CDR3 has 14 amino acids. Profiled with immunoSEQ multiplex PCR; TCRdb holds only in-frame clones, not every one. The sample has 130,000 to 150,000 clones, about 94% seen once; the top ten hold more than 13%. The V and J genes are TRBV5-4 and TRBJ2-7; TRBD1 matches 9 bases. Sequencing used PBMCs. The receptor's source is a man aged 55 to 70 with colorectal cancer. The CDR3: CASSSQGASYEQYF. In DNA, the CDR3 is TGTGCCAGCAGCTCACAGGGGGCCTCCTACGAGCAGTACTTC.